What follows are 7 T cell receptor beta chains derived from one specimen sequenced in a study of blood T cell repertoires in COVID-19. This table comes from immunoSEQ multiplex PCR, and its TCRdb copy is limited to in-frame clones, with some not included. The table includes about 240,000 clones, about 89% detected once. The material sequenced was PBMCs or T cells enriched from blood (not recorded which). The receptors were sampled from a woman in her thirties who had recovered from COVID-19.

The rearrangement uses TRBV11-1 and TRBJ2-5; D remains unclear. The CDR3 totals 14 residues. Per the germline V gene, CDR1 is SGHAT and CDR2 is FQDESV (reference sequence). Trimming took off 5 bases at V and 2 bases at J, with 12 bases between the two ends. The CDR3 sequence is CASSPPGPQETQYF. The DNA for the CDR3 is TGTGCCAGCAGCCCACCCGGTCCTCAAGAGACCCAGTACTTC.

This clone appeared a single time. The V call is TRBV19, the J call TRBJ1-1; a possible D gene is TRBD1 (6 bases). Per germline, CDR1 LNHDA and CDR2 SQIVND (reference sequence). Trimming took 3 bases from V and 2 from J, leaving 13 bases between them. The CDR3 covers 15 residues. The CDR3 loop is CASSITGWGNTEAFF. The CDR3 DNA follows: TGTGCCAGTAGTATTACAGGGTGGGGCAACACTGAAGCTTTCTTT.

The chain employs TRBV19 and TRBJ2-5; 14 nucleotides align to TRBD2. The CDR3 extends over 17 amino acids. The germline V gene encodes CDR1 LNHDA and CDR2 SQIVND (reference sequence). V shed 5 bases and J 7 bases; nucleotides not matched to a gene: 12. CDR3 protein: CASSALSGLAGEGTQYF. As DNA, the CDR3 is TGTGCCAGTAGTGCCCTTTCGGGACTAGCGGGAGAGGGGACCCAGTACTTC.

This rearrangement joins TRBV11-2 to TRBJ1-4; D is perhaps TRBD1 (6 bases). Per germline, CDR1 SGHAT and CDR2 FQNNGV. V was trimmed by 5 bases and J by 3 bases, leaving 16 bases between them. The CDR3 sequence is 16 residues long. The CDR3 is CASSRLRQVSNEKLFF. Here the CDR3 DNA reads TGTGCCAGCAGCAGACTCCGACAGGTCTCTAATGAAAAACTGTTTTTT.

The CDR3 loop reads CASSQDPDAGYYGYTF. The DNA for the CDR3 is TGTGCCAGCAGCCAAGACCCCGATGCGGGGTACTATGGCTACACCTTC. V and J are TRBV4-2 and TRBJ1-2; D gene unclear. This CDR3 comprises 16 residues. Germline V gene lookup returns CDR1 LGHNA and CDR2 YNFKEQ. The V gene lost 0 bases and the J gene lost 3 bases, with 14 bases spanning the gap.

This chain connects TRBV30 to TRBJ1-2; D gene ambiguous. This CDR3 contains 13 residues. Per the germline V gene, CDR1 is GTSNPN and CDR2 is SVGIG (reference sequence). V lost 0 bases to trimming and J lost 6 bases, with 11 bases between them. CDR3 in amino acids: CAWSVVAGNGYTF. The CDR3 nucleotides read TGTGCCTGGAGTGTTGTTGCCGGGAATGGCTACACCTTC.

The chain is built from TRBV7-2 and TRBJ1-3; D is undetermined. The V end lost 3 bases, the J end lost 0 bases, and 9 bases lay between the germline ends. Germline V gene data show CDR1 as SGHTA and CDR2 as FQGNSA. The CDR3 covers 15 residues. CDR3 in amino acids: CASSLEGASGNTIYF. The DNA of the CDR3 is TGTGCCAGCAGCTTGGAGGGCGCCTCTGGAAACACCATATATTTT.